One TCR beta chain is described in this entry. Its antigen is not identified. CD8+ and CD4+ T cells were negatively isolated; TEMRA cells were FACS-enriched. The sample originates from a study of CD8 T cells in Susac syndrome. About the study: Within the sequenced group of Susac syndrome patients, about 6 showed active disease and about eight were in remission. Regarding the study as a whole: Susac-specific public clones found in total CD8+ repertoires numbered 15 to 20, and those in CD8+ TEMRA repertoires numbered several.

Trimming removed 4 bases from V and 2 bases from J; junction bases left unmatched: 4. CDR1 is SGHVS and CDR2 is FNYEAQ in the germline V gene. The CDR3 runs 14 residues. With random hexamers, reverse transcription was performed on roughly 0.5 to 1 ug of RNA. It was immunoSEQ multiplex PCR that amplified TCR beta CDR3 across 54 Vbeta and 13 Jbeta. TCRdb re-derived calls from the immunoSEQ multiplex PCR reads in MiXCR, one entry per CDR3 protein. The sample contains some 200,000 distinct CDR3 sequences, 95% of which appear only once. V gene TRBV7-6 combines with J gene TRBJ1-1, with TRBD1 matching over 7 bases. Sequencing was done on a sample of CD8+ T cells from PBMCs. This sequence was found in a human donor with Susac syndrome. The CDR3 protein is CASSSGTANTEAFF. CDR3 sequence (DNA): TGTGCCAGCAGCTCCGGGACAGCAAACACTGAAGCTTTCTTT.